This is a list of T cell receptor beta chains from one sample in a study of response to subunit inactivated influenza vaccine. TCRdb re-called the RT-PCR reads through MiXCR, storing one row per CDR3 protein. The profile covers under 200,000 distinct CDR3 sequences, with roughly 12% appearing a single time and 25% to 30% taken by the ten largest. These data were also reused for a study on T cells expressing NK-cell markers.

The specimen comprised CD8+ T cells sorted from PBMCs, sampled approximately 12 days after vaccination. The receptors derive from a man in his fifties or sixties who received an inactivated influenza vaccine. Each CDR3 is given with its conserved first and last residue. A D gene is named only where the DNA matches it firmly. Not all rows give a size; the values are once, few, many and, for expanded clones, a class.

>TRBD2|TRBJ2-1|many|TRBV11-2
CASSLNGGASSYNEQFF
TGTGCCAGCAGCTTAAACGGGGGGGCGAGCTCCTACAATGAGCAGTTCTTC
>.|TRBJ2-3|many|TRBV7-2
CASSLSGPRGPDTQYF
TGTGCCAGCAGCTTATCCGGCCCCAGGGGTCCAGATACGCAGTATTTT
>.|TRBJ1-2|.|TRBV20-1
CSARDGDSPFSGYTF
TGCAGTGCTAGAGATGGCGACAGTCCCTTCTCTGGCTACACCTTC
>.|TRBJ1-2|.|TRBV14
CASSHRDGFYGYTF
TGTGCCAGCAGCCATAGGGATGGGTTCTATGGCTACACCTTC
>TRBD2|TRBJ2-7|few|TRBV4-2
CASSQGLASSYEQYF
TGTGCCAGCAGCCAAGGACTAGCGAGCTCCTACGAGCAGTACTTC
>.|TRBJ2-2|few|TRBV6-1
CASRDLNTGELFF
TGTGCCAGCAGAGATCTTAACACCGGGGAGCTGTTTTTT
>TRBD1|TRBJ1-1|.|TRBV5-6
CASSFGTGWYSTEAFF
TGTGCCAGCAGCTTTGGGACAGGGTGGTATAGCACTGAAGCTTTCTTT
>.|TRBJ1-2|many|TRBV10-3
CATWADSPGYTF
TGTGCCACGTGGGCCGACAGTCCAGGCTACACCTTC
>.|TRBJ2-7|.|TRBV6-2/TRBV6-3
CASSYAEPEQYF
TGTGCCAGCAGTTACGCAGAACCCGAGCAGTACTTC
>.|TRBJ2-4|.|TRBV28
CASSLNRDIQYF
TGTGCCAGCAGTTTGAACAGGGACATTCAGTACTTC
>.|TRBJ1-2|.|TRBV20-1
CSARGGQYANYGYTF
TGCAGTGCTAGAGGTGGCCAGTATGCTAACTATGGCTACACCTTC
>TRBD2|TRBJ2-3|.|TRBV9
CASSVSGGRNTQYF
TGTGCCAGCAGCGTAAGCGGGGGACGAAATACGCAGTATTTT
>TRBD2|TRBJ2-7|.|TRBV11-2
CASSLDGLGVYFYEQYF
TGTGCCAGCAGCTTAGATGGACTAGGGGTTTATTTCTACGAGCAGTACTTC
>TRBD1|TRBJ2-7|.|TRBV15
CATKGQGFYEQYF
TGTGCCACCAAGGGACAGGGATTCTACGAGCAGTACTTC
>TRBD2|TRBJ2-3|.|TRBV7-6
CSSSLGLAGTDTQYF
TGTTCCAGCAGCTTGGGTCTAGCGGGCACAGATACGCAGTATTTT
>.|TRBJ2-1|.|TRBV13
CASSGADNVQFF
TGTGCCAGCAGCGGTGCGGACAATGTGCAGTTCTTC
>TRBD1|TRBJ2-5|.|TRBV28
CASTPWTGARETQYF
TGTGCCAGCACCCCGTGGACAGGGGCGAGAGAGACCCAGTACTTC
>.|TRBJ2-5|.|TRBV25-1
CASSEFGSIPTQYF
TGTGCCAGCAGTGAATTTGGCAGTATCCCGACCCAGTACTTC
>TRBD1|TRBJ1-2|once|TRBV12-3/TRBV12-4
CASSLGQSPSYGYTF
TGTGCCAGCAGCCTGGGACAGAGCCCCTCCTATGGCTACACCTTC
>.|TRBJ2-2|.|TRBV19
CASRGGELFF
TGTGCCAGTAGAGGCGGGGAGCTGTTTTTT
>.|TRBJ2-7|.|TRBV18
CASSGGSAHGGYEQYF
TGTGCCAGCTCTGGCGGCAGCGCACATGGGGGCTACGAGCAGTACTTC
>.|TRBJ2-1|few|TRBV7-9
CASGGAWNEQFF
TGTGCCAGCGGGGGGGCCTGGAATGAGCAGTTCTTC
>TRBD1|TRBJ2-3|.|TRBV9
CASSVFETGGTDTQYF
TGTGCCAGCAGCGTATTTGAGACAGGGGGCACAGATACGCAGTATTTT
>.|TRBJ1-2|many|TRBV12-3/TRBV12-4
CASSLGGNYGYTF
TGTGCCAGCAGTTTAGGGGGGAACTATGGCTACACCTTC
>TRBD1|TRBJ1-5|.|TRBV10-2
CASSPDRGGNQPQHF
TGCGCCAGCAGTCCCGACAGGGGAGGTAATCAGCCCCAGCATTTT
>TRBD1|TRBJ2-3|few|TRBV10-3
CAISEGTGYTDTQYF
TGTGCCATCAGTGAGGGGACAGGCTACACAGATACGCAGTATTTT
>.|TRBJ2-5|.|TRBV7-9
CASSYLGGTQETQYF
TGTGCCAGCAGCTACCTGGGAGGGACACAAGAGACCCAGTACTTC
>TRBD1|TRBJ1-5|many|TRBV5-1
CASSPTGVGQPQHF
TGCGCCAGCAGCCCAACAGGGGTTGGACAGCCCCAGCATTTT
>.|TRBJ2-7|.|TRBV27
CASKDLGDTYEQYF
TGTGCCAGCAAGGACTTGGGTGATACCTACGAGCAGTACTTC
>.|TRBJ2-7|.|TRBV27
CASSFSGIGSYEQYF
TGTGCCAGCAGTTTTTCAGGGATTGGAAGTTACGAGCAGTACTTC
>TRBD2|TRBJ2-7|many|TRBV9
CASSVGGSMSYEQYF
TGTGCCAGCAGCGTAGGCGGGAGTATGTCCTACGAGCAGTACTTC
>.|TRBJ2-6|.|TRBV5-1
CASSLELVWETGANVLTF
TGCGCCAGCAGCTTGGAGTTGGTGTGGGAGACTGGGGCCAACGTCCTGACTTTC
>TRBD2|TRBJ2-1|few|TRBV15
CATSRDLGFGTSGVNEQFF
TGTGCCACCAGCAGAGATCTTGGTTTCGGGACTAGCGGGGTAAATGAGCAGTTCTTC
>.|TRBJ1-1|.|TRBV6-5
CASSYSGFNTEAFF
TGTGCCAGCAGTTATTCAGGGTTTAACACTGAAGCTTTCTTT
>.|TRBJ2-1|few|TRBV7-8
CASNRNGYNEQFF
TGTGCCAGCAACCGCAACGGCTACAATGAGCAGTTCTTC
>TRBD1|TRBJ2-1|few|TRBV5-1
CASSLGQGRWEQFF
TGCGCCAGCAGCTTAGGACAGGGACGGTGGGAGCAGTTCTTC
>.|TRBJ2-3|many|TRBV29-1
CSVEDLDSDTQYF
TGCAGCGTTGAGGATCTGGACTCAGATACGCAGTATTTT
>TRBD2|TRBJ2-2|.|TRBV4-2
CASSPRTSGLLDTGELFF
TGTGCCAGCAGCCCCCGGACTAGCGGGCTTCTGGACACCGGGGAGCTGTTTTTT
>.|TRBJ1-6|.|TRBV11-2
CASSPTTGFSSYNSPLHF
TGTGCCAGCAGCCCTACGACTGGCTTTAGCTCCTATAATTCACCCCTCCACTTT
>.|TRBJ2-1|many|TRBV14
CASSLGWVNEQFF
TGTGCCAGCAGCCTAGGGTGGGTGAATGAGCAGTTCTTC
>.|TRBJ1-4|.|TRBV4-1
CASSWKTEATNEKLFF
TGCGCCAGCAGCTGGAAGACAGAAGCAACTAATGAAAAACTGTTTTTT
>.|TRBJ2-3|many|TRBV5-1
CASRRGGETDTQYF
TGCGCCAGCAGAAGGGGGGGGGAGACAGATACGCAGTATTTT
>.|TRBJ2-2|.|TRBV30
CATDPGGSGELFF
TGTGCCACGGACCCCGGAGGCAGCGGGGAGCTGTTTTTT
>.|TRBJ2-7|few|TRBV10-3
CATRTETYEQYF
TGTGCCACCCGGACGGAGACCTACGAGCAGTACTTC
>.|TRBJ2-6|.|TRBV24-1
CATSDEGSGANVLTF
TGTGCCACCAGTGATGAAGGGTCTGGGGCCAACGTCCTGACTTTC
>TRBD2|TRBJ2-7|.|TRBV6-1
CASSNGGTYAYEQYF
TGTGCCAGCAGCAACGGGGGGACCTACGCCTACGAGCAGTACTTC
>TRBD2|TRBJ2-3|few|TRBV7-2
CASSLRVAGNPTDTQYF
TGTGCCAGCAGCTTAAGGGTAGCGGGAAATCCGACAGATACGCAGTATTTT
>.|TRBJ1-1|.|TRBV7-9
CASSGSWGTLDTEAFF
TGTGCCAGCAGTGGAAGCTGGGGGACCCTCGACACTGAAGCTTTCTTT
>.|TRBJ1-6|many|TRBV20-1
CSARPRGISYNSPLHF
TGCAGTGCTAGGCCACGGGGCATCTCCTATAATTCACCCCTCCACTTT